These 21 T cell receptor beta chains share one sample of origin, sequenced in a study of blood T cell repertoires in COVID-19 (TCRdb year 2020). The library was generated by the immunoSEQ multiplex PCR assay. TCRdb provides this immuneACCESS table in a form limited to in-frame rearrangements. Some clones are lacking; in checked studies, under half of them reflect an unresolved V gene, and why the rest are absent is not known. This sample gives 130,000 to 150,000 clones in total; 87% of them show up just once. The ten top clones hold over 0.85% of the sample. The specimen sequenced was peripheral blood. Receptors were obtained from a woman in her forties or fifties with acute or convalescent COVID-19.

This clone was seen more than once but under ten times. The CDR3 DNA reads TGTGCCAGCAGCATTAGCGGGGGGCAGATCGATGAGCAGTTCTTC. Translation gives CASSISGGQIDEQFF. The rearrangement uses TRBV11-1 and TRBJ2-1; 10 bases are shared with TRBD2. The CDR3 sequence is 15 residues long. Losses at the gene ends were 5 bases for V and 8 bases for J; bases not matched to a gene: 9. Germline CDR1 and CDR2: SGHAT and FQDESV (reference sequence).

The CDR3 nucleotides read TGTGCCAGCAGCTATGACAGGTTTACCTCCTACGAGCAGTACTTC. Translating it yields CASSYDRFTSYEQYF. The chain joins TRBV28 to TRBJ2-7; TRBD1 is a possible D gene (6 bases). Trimming cost V 6 bases and J 0 bases, with 15 bases left between them. Per germline, CDR1 MDHEN and CDR2 SYDVKM. This CDR3 has 15 amino acids.

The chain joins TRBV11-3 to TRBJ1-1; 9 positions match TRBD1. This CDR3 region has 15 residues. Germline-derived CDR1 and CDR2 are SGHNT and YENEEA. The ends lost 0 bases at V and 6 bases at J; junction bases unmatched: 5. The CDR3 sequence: CASSLEGTGLAEAFF. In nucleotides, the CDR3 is TGTGCCAGCAGCTTAGAGGGGACAGGGCTGGCTGAAGCTTTCTTT.

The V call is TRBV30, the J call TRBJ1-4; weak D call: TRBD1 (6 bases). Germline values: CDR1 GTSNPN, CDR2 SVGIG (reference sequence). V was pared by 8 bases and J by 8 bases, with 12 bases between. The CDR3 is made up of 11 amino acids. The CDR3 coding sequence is TGTGCCGGGGGCCTTGGGGAAAAACTGTTTTTT. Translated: CAGGLGEKLFF. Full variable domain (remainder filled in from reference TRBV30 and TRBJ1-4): SQTIHQWPATLVQPVGSPLSLECTVEGTSNPNLYWYRQAAGRGLQLLFYSVGIGQISSEVPQNLSASRPQDRQFILSSKKLLLSDSGFYLCAGGLGEKLFFGSGTQLSVL.

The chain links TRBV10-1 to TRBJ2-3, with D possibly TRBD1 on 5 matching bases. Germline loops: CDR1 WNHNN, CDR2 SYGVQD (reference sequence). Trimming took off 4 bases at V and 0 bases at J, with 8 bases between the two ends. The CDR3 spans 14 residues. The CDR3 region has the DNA TGCGCCAGCAGTGTCCAGGGTAGCACAGATACGCAGTATTTT. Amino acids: CASSVQGSTDTQYF.

Here the CDR3 DNA reads TGTGCCGCCCCACCGGGACAGGGGAACACTGAAGCTTTCTTT. It is translated as CAAPPGQGNTEAFF. V and J are TRBV30 and TRBJ1-1; the match to TRBD1 covers 9 bases. CDR1 and CDR2 (germline): GTSNPN, SVGIG (reference sequence). The ends lost 8 bases at V and 1 base at J; junction bases unmatched: 8. The CDR3 sequence is 14 residues long.

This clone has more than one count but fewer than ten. The CDR3 region is CASSWRKFGGYTF. As DNA, the CDR3 is TGTGCCAGCAGTTGGCGGAAATTCGGAGGCTACACCTTC. The chain carries TRBV12-3 or TRBV12-4 and TRBJ1-2; D is unclear. V was pared by 4 bases and J by 8 bases, with 14 bases between. This CDR3 has 13 residues.

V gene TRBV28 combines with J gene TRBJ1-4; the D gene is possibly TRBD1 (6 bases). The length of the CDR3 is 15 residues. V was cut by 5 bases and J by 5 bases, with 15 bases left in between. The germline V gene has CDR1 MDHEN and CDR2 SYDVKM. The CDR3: CASSLLPGHNEKLFF. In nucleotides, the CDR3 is TGTGCCAGCAGTCTACTACCGGGACACAATGAAAAACTGTTTTTT.

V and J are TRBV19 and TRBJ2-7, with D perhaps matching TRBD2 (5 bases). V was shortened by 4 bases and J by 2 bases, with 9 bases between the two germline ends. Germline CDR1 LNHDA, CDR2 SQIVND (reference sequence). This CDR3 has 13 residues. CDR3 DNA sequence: TGTGCCAGTAGTAAAAAACTAGCCTACGAGCAGTACTTC. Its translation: CASSKKLAYEQYF.

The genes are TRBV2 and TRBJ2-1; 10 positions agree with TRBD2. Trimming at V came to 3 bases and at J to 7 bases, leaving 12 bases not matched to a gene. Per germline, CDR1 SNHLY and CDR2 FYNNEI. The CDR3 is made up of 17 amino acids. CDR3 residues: CASSDWGAGGPSNEQFF. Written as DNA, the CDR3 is TGTGCCAGCAGTGACTGGGGAGCGGGAGGGCCCTCGAATGAGCAGTTCTTC.

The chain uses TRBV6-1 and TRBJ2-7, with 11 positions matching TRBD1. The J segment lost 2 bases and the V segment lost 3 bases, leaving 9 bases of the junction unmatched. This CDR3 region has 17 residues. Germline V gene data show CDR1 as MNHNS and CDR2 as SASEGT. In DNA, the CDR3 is TGTGCCAGCAGTGAGAGAAGAGGGACAGGGGGTACCTACGAGCAGTACTTC. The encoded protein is CASSERRGTGGTYEQYF.

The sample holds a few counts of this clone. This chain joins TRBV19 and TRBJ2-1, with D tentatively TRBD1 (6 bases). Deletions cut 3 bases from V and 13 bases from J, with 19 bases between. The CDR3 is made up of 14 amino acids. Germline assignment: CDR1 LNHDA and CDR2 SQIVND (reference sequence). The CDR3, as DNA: TGTGCCAGTAGTATTAGGAAGGAGACAGGAGATCAGTTCTTC. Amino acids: CASSIRKETGDQFF.

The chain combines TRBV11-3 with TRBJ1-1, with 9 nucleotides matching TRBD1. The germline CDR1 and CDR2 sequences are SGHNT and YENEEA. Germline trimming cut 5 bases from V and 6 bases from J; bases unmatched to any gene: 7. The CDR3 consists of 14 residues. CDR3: CASSRSTGGAEAFF. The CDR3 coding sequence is TGTGCCAGCAGCCGTTCGACAGGGGGGGCTGAAGCTTTCTTT. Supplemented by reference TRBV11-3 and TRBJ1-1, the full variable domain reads EAGVVQSPRYKIIEKKQPVAFWCNPISGHNTLYWYLQNLGQGPELLIRYENEEAVDDSQLPKDRFSAERLKGVDSTLKIQPAELGDSAVYLCASSRSTGGAEAFFGQGTRLTVV.

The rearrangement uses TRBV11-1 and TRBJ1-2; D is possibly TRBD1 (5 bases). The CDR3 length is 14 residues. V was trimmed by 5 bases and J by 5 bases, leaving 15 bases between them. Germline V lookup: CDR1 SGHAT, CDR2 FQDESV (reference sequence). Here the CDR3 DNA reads TGTGCCAGCAGCCCCGAACGGGGGGGATATGGCTACACCTTC. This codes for CASSPERGGYGYTF.

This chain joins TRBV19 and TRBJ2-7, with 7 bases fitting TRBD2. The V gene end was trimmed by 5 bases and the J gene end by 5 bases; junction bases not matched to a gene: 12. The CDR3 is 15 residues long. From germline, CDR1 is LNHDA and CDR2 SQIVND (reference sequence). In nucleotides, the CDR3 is TGTGCCAGTAGTTTCGGGACTATAGAAGGGGACGAGCAGTACTTC. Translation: CASSFGTIEGDEQYF. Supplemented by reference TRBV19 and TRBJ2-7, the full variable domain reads DGGITQSPKYLFRKEGQNVTLSCEQNLNHDAMYWYRQDPGQGLRLIYYSQIVNDFQKGDIAEGYSVSREKKESFPLTVTSAQKNPTAFYLCASSFGTIEGDEQYFGPGTRLTVT.

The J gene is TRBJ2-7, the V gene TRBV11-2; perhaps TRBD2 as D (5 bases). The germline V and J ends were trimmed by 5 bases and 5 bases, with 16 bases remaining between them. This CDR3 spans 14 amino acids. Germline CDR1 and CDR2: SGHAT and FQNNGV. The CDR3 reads CASSHPLRRDEQYF. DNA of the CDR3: TGTGCCAGCAGCCACCCCCTGCGGCGGGACGAGCAGTACTTC.

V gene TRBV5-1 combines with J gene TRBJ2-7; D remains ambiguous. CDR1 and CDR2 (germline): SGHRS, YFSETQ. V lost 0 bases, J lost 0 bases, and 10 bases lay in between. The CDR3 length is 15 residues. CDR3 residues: CASSLDEIPSYEQYF. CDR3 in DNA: TGCGCCAGCAGCTTGGACGAGATACCCTCCTACGAGCAGTACTTC.

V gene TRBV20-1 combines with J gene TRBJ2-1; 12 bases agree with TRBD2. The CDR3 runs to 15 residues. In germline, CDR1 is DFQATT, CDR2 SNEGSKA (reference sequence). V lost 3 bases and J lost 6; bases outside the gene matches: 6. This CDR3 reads CSASHWTSGVNEQFF. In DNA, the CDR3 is TGCAGTGCTAGTCACTGGACTAGCGGGGTCAATGAGCAGTTCTTC.

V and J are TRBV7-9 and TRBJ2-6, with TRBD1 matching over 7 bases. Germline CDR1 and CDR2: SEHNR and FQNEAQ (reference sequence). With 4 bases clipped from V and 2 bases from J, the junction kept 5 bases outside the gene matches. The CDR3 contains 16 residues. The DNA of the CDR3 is TGTGCCAGCAGCTATGACAGGGTAACTGGGGCCAACGTCCTGACTTTC. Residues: CASSYDRVTGANVLTF.

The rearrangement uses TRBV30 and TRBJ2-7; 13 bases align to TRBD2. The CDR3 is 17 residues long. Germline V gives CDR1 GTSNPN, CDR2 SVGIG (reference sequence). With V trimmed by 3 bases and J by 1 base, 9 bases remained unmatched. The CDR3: CAWRNLGLAGESYEQYF. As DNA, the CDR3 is TGTGCCTGGAGGAATCTCGGACTAGCGGGGGAATCCTACGAGCAGTACTTC.

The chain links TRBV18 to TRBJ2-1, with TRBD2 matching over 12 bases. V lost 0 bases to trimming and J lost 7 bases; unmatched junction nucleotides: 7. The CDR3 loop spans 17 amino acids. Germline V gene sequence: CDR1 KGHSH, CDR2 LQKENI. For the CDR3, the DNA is TGTGCCAGCTCACCACCGCGACTAGCGGGAGTTGGGAATGAGCAGTTCTTC. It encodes CASSPPRLAGVGNEQFF.